A selection of T cell receptor beta chains follows, all from one sample in a study of T-cell reconstitution after alpha-beta-depleted transplantation in children. Via MiXCR, TCRdb re-called the PCR reads, giving one row per CDR3 protein. Among some 500,000 distinct CDR3 sequences listed, about 33% were seen once. Sequenced here: PBMCs from the stem cell graft donor, sampled from the stem cell graft. All receptors derive from a human donor who donated a stem cell graft to a child with aplastic anemia. CDR3s include the opening cysteine and the closing phenylalanine or tryptophan. A D gene is named only where the DNA matches it firmly. Size is stated for part of the rows, as once, few or many counts, or as a class when the clone is expanded.

CDR3 DNA	CDR3 protein	D gene	V gene	clone size	J gene
TGCAGCACACGGTCTGGGGAACCCTGGAATGAGCAGTTCTTC	CSTRSGEPWNEQFF	-	TRBV29-1	few	TRBJ2-1
TGTGCCAGCTCGAGCAGGGGCGGGAGGTACGAGCAGTACTTC	CASSSRGGRYEQYF	TRBD2	TRBV12-3/TRBV12-4	-	TRBJ2-7
TGTGCCAGCAGCTTTACCACTAGGACGGGCACAGATACGCAGTATTTT	CASSFTTRTGTDTQYF	-	TRBV5-6	-	TRBJ2-3
TGCGCCAGCAGCTCAATGGGCAACAATGAGCAGTTCTTC	CASSSMGNNEQFF	-	TRBV4-3	-	TRBJ2-1
TGTGCCAGCAACGGTGAGGATCTCCGGCCCCAGCATTTT	CASNGEDLRPQHF	-	TRBV2	once	TRBJ1-5
TGCGCCAGCAGCTTGAACAGAAATAACTATGGCTACACCTTC	CASSLNRNNYGYTF	-	TRBV5-1	-	TRBJ1-2
TGTGCCAGCAGCTTGGCTCTCGTACGGCAAACTGGTAGCAATCAGCCCCAGCATTTT	CASSLALVRQTGSNQPQHF	-	TRBV5-4	-	TRBJ1-5
TGTGCCAGCAGCTTAGTTCCGCGACTAGCGGGAGAACGTGAGCAGTTCTTC	CASSLVPRLAGEREQFF	TRBD2	TRBV7-2	few	TRBJ2-1
TGTGCCAGCAGCCTAGGAACAGGGGCTGGGAGCAATCAGCCCCAGCATTTT	CASSLGTGAGSNQPQHF	TRBD1	TRBV28	-	TRBJ1-5
TGCAGTGCTAGACTACGTGCTGGGTCGGATACGCAGTATTTT	CSARLRAGSDTQYF	-	TRBV20-1	many	TRBJ2-3
TGTGCCAGCAGTATACAGGGAGCAAAAAACATTCAGTACTTC	CASSIQGAKNIQYF	-	TRBV12-3/TRBV12-4	few	TRBJ2-4
TGCGCCAGCAGTGTTGCTAGTTCGGGTGGGACCCAGTACTTC	CASSVASSGGTQYF	-	TRBV10-2	few	TRBJ2-5
TGTGCCAGTAGTATAAGGGACCGGGGGTTTGCCGGGGAGCTGTTTTTT	CASSIRDRGFAGELFF	-	TRBV19	-	TRBJ2-2